The table lists the clone carrying this TCR beta chain with a count of one. What it recognizes is unknown. These data are taken from a study of cytomegalovirus exposure and HLA in healthy donors. At the level of the study: Earlier, some 200 million T cells were analyzed, and approximately 110 million unique TCR beta sequences were found among them.

Study outcomes and limitations: Among TCR beta chains, those listed as cytomegalovirus-associated numbered under 200. Among the most significant clusters, several appeared linked to common viral pathogens in a later analysis. Solely CMV serostatus was available to characterize immune exposure.

With V trimmed by 8 bases and J by 1 base, 3 bases remained unmatched. CDR3 size: 13 residues. The germline V gene encodes CDR1 SEHNR and CDR2 FQNEAQ (reference sequence). Researchers ran the PCR with 60 Vbeta and 13 Jbeta primers. Profiling relied on immunoSEQ multiplex PCR, and the TCRdb table lists in-frame clones only, not all of them. Among 200,000 to 250,000 clones listed, around 76% were seen once. The chain links TRBV7-9 to TRBJ1-1, with 8 bases identical to TRBD1. Source material: PBMCs. This clonotype originated in a man between 18 and 29 years old in good health and CMV-seronegative. CDR3 bases: TGTGCCAGCCGAGGACAGGGGAACACTGAAGCTTTCTTT. Translating it yields CASRGQGNTEAFF.